This T cell receptor beta chain originates from a study of technical replicates of blood from several donors. Data came from immunoSEQ multiplex PCR; TCRdb stores just in-frame clones and leaves some out. Here the sample spans about 70,000 clones, approximately 93% being singletons. Germline trimming cut 6 bases from V and 2 bases from J; bases unmatched to any gene: 6. There are 14 residues in the CDR3. The germline V gene has CDR1 KGHSH and CDR2 LQKENI. Material for sequencing was T cells isolated from PBMCs. V gene TRBV18 combines with J gene TRBJ2-7; the match to TRBD2 covers 8 bases. The receptor comes from a human donor in good health. CDR3 protein: CASSPGGLPYEQYF. CDR3 nucleotide sequence: TGTGCCAGCTCCCCGGGAGGGCTCCCCTACGAGCAGTACTTC. The whole variable domain, filled in from reference TRBV18 and TRBJ2-7, reads NAGVMQNPRHLVRRRGQEARLRCSPMKGHSHVYWYRQLPEEGLKFMVYLQKENIIDESGMPKERFSAEFPKEGPSILRIQQVVRGDSAAYFCASSPGGLPYEQYFGPGTRLTVT.